The 13 T cell receptor beta chains below were found in one sample sequenced in a study of identical twins. TCRdb passed the 5' RACE reads through MiXCR, listing each CDR3 protein once. This table has some 1,700,000 distinct CDR3 sequences, around 33% appearing once. Sequencing input: cord blood. The receptors shown here come from a newborn girl in good health.

In this sample, this clonotype turned up once. One end of the junction does not line up with germline, which may come from a read error. This chain's CDR3 is CASSAGQSTDTRYF. Here the CDR3 DNA reads TGTGCCAGCAGCGCGGGACAGAGCACAGATACGCGGTATTTT. The genes are TRBV7-9 and TRBJ2-3, with D possibly being TRBD1 (7 bases). This CDR3 contains 14 residues. From germline, CDR1 is SEHNR and CDR2 FQNEAQ (reference sequence).

The rearrangement links TRBV27 to TRBJ2-7; a weak D match, TRBD2 (5 bases). CDR3 length equals 14 residues. Looked up from germline, CDR1 is MNHEY and CDR2 is SMNVEV (reference sequence). Deletions cut 3 bases from V and 7 bases from J, with 16 bases between. The CDR3 sequence: CASSFRPGSNEQYF. In DNA form, the CDR3 reads TGTGCCAGCAGTTTCCGACCGGGATCCAATGAGCAGTACTTC.

V gene TRBV5-1 combines with J gene TRBJ1-2; no firm D call. V shed 7 bases and J shed 4 bases, with 14 bases lying between them. CDR3 size: 13 residues. Germline CDR1 reads SGHRS; CDR2 reads YFSETQ. In nucleotides, the CDR3 is TGCGCCAGCCGCCTTTCGGTCGCCTATGGCTACACCTTC. Protein sequence: CASRLSVAYGYTF.

The chain carries TRBV20-1 and TRBJ2-3, with 8 bases matching TRBD1. Germline V gene lookup returns CDR1 DFQATT and CDR2 SNEGSKA (reference sequence). The J segment lost 8 bases and the V segment lost 5 bases, leaving 12 bases of the junction unmatched. CDR3 length: 14 residues. CDR3 nucleotide sequence: TGCAGTGCTTATCCGGGACAGGCACTGGGTACGCAGTATTTT. Its protein is CSAYPGQALGTQYF.

The CDR3 coding sequence is TGTGCCAGCAGCTCCCTGGGGTCTGCCCTCTACGAGCAGTACTTC. It yields the protein CASSSLGSALYEQYF. V and J are TRBV28 and TRBJ2-7; D call uncertain. Germline CDR1 MDHEN, CDR2 SYDVKM. Deletions cut 6 bases from V and 3 bases from J, with 18 bases between. The length of the CDR3 is 15 residues.

The J gene is TRBJ1-5, the V gene TRBV20-1, with D perhaps TRBD1 (5 bases). Trimming cost V 3 bases and J 5 bases, with 14 bases left between them. The CDR3 sequence is 14 residues long. CDR1 DFQATT and CDR2 SNEGSKA come from the germline V gene (reference sequence). CDR3 protein: CSASAGRGDQPQHF. For the CDR3, the DNA is TGCAGTGCTAGTGCAGGGCGGGGCGATCAGCCCCAGCATTTT.

The rearrangement joins TRBV10-2 to TRBJ2-5, with TRBD2 matching 10 bases. This CDR3 spans 15 amino acids. The germline gives CDR1 WSHSY, CDR2 SAAADI. V shed 8 bases, J shed 3 bases, and the junction held 9 bases outside the gene matches. DNA for the CDR3: TGCGCCAGCGACCGGAATAGCGGGGGGAAAGAGACCCAGTACTTC. It yields the protein CASDRNSGGKETQYF.

CDR3 residues: CASSSQGTGIYEQYF. In nucleotides, the CDR3 is TGCGCCAGCAGCTCGCAGGGGACAGGAATTTACGAGCAGTACTTC. V usage is TRBV5-1 and J usage is TRBJ2-4, with 8 bases matching TRBD1. The last part of the DNA fits TRBJ2-7 better; the J call may be wrong. Germline assignment: CDR1 SGHRS and CDR2 YFSETQ. This CDR3 region has 15 residues.

In this sample, this clonotype turned up a few times. V gene TRBV7-2 combines with J gene TRBJ2-1; a possible D gene is TRBD1 (5 bases). The germline V gene encodes CDR1 SGHTA and CDR2 FQGNSA. The CDR3 spans 17 residues. V gave up 2 bases and J gave up 0 bases, with 14 bases separating them. The CDR3 sequence: CASSLRTSANSYNEQFF. The CDR3 region has the DNA TGTGCCAGCAGCTTAAGGACAAGCGCAAACTCCTACAATGAGCAGTTCTTC.

The chain couples TRBV20-1 to TRBJ1-1, with 8 bases matching TRBD1. V shed 5 bases, J shed 5 bases, and the junction held 10 bases outside the gene matches. Germline V CDR1 and CDR2: DFQATT, SNEGSKA (reference sequence). This CDR3 comprises 14 residues. CDR3 in DNA: TGCAGTGCTTCAAAATGGGGACAGGAGACTGAAGCTTTCTTT. Translating it yields CSASKWGQETEAFF.

This clonotype turned up a few times. The V call is TRBV5-1, the J call TRBJ1-4, with a weak D call TRBD1 (6 bases). Germline-derived CDR1 and CDR2 are SGHRS and YFSETQ. V gave up 4 bases and J gave up 7 bases, with 14 bases separating them. CDR3 size: 14 residues. CDR3 region: CASSETGTGEKLFF. The CDR3 nucleotides read TGCGCCAGCAGCGAAACAGGGACGGGTGAAAAACTGTTTTTT. Looking up the rest from reference TRBV5-1 and TRBJ1-4 gives the full variable domain: KAGVTQTPRYLIKTRGQQVTLSCSPISGHRSVSWYQQTPGQGLQFLFEYFSETQRNKGNFPGRFSGRQFSNSRSEMNVSTLELGDSALYLCASSETGTGEKLFFGSGTQLSVL.

This clonotype came up once. V is TRBV5-1 and J is TRBJ1-1, with 8 bases fitting TRBD1. The CDR3 extends over 15 amino acids. Per the germline V gene, CDR1 is SGHRS and CDR2 is YFSETQ. Trimming at V came to 6 bases and at J to 4 bases, leaving 11 bases not matched to a gene. The DNA of the CDR3 is TGCGCCAGCACCCCCGGACAGGGCTATATCACTGAAGCTTTCTTT. Protein: CASTPGQGYITEAFF.

The sample holds many counts of this clonotype. CDR3 nucleotides: TGTGCCAGCAGTCTCCTAGCGGGAGGGCGGGATGAGCAGTTCTTC. Translation gives CASSLLAGGRDEQFF. V is TRBV27 and J is TRBJ2-1; 12 nucleotides agree with TRBD2. The germline gives CDR1 MNHEY, CDR2 SMNVEV (reference sequence). V shed 5 bases and J 8 bases; nucleotides not matched to a gene: 7. The CDR3 is made up of 15 amino acids.